Below, 8 T cell receptor beta chains from the same sample are listed, as sequenced in a study of vaccination and CD4 T cells after COVID-19 (dated by TCRdb to 2022 to 2024). To prepare the library, PCR was applied. TCRdb names Illumina iSeq 100 as the instrument used. TCR sequencing of DNA from cultured CD4+ T cells used the Oncomine TCR Beta short-read assay at the Johns Hopkins FTIC core. Genomic DNA was extracted from the cultured CD4+ T cells with the QIAamp micro DNA kit. TCRdb redid the processing of the public reads, applying fastp at Q25 and MiXCR, and retained in-frame beta chains. Rows merge per CDR3 protein into single entries with the most common DNA and genes. A total of 11,000 or so distinct CDR3 sequences appear in this sample, about two fifths of them only once. Roughly a fifth of the sample is held by the ten biggest clonotypes. These receptors have no identified antigens. The treatment or condition label on this specimen signifies: roughly 10-day PBMC culture with coronavirus spike peptide pools or control peptides (ViraFEST assay). CD4+ T cells from unexposed donors were collected before the COVID-19 pandemic (2011-2018).

Sequencing was carried out using CD4+ T cells from blood, cultured in vitro. The receptors stem from a human donor in good health.

The V call is TRBV5-4, the J call TRBJ2-1; TRBD2 matches 10 bases. The CDR3 runs to 17 residues. Germline loops: CDR1 SGHNT, CDR2 YYREEE (reference sequence). V was pared by 0 bases and J by 2 bases, with 5 bases of the junction left unmatched. CDR3 nucleotide sequence: TGTGCCAGCAGCTTGGGAGGCGGGACTAGCGCCTACAATGAGCAGTTCTTC. Translation gives CASSLGGGTSAYNEQFF.

The V call is TRBV19, the J call TRBJ2-7, with D possibly TRBD2 on 5 matching bases. Germline CDR1 LNHDA, CDR2 SQIVND (reference sequence). Trimming removed 5 bases from V and 4 bases from J, with 15 bases in between. There are 14 residues in the CDR3. Here the CDR3 DNA reads TGTGCCAGTAGTGTGCCGGGGTCCTTGTACGAGCAGTACTTC. Translated: CASSVPGSLYEQYF.

For this clonotype: One junction end does not reproduce the germline sequence, and a read error may be involved. The J gene is TRBJ2-7, the V gene TRBV28; 7 bases line up with TRBD2. From germline, CDR1 is MDHEN and CDR2 SYDVKM. The CDR3 is 13 amino acids. The CDR3 reads CASSPRNSGGGPF. For the CDR3, the DNA is TGTGCCAGCAGTCCTCGAAATTCGGGGGGTGGGCCCTTC.

In its sample, this clonotype was seen a few times. The chain combines TRBV6-2 or TRBV6-3 with TRBJ2-1; D gene uncertain. V was trimmed by 6 bases and J by 4 bases, leaving 22 bases between them. The length of the CDR3 is 17 residues. The germline gives CDR1 MNHEY, CDR2 SVGEGT. CDR3 nucleotide sequence: TGTGCCAGCAGCCCAGTCTCGACGCTTGCCCGTTACAATGAGCAGTTCTTC. Protein product: CASSPVSTLARYNEQFF.

The genes are TRBV6-1 and TRBJ1-1; D not resolved. Germline V gives CDR1 MNHNS, CDR2 SASEGT. CDR3 length: 15 residues. V dropped 5 bases and J dropped 4 bases, with 17 bases sitting between them. The CDR3 sequence is CASSNPRGLVTEAFF. DNA for the CDR3: TGTGCCAGCAGTAACCCGCGGGGTTTGGTCACTGAAGCTTTCTTT.

The chain combines TRBV6-1 with TRBJ1-5; the match to TRBD1 covers 7 bases. CDR1 MNHNS and CDR2 SASEGT come from the germline V gene. The CDR3 sequence is 16 residues long. V lost 6 bases to trimming and J lost 0 bases; unmatched junction nucleotides: 8. The CDR3 sequence is CASRGGQPNSNQPQHF. The CDR3 nucleotides are TGTGCCAGCAGGGGGGGACAGCCGAATAGCAATCAGCCCCAGCATTTT.

The V and J genes are TRBV10-3 and TRBJ2-7; weak D call: TRBD2 (6 bases). The CDR3 length is 14 residues. The V end lost 5 bases, the J end lost 6 bases, and 17 bases lay between the germline ends. Per germline, CDR1 ENHRY and CDR2 SYGVKD. The DNA for the CDR3 is TGTGCCATCAGTCCATCCACGGGAGCTCCCGAGCAGTACTTC. Residues: CAISPSTGAPEQYF.

The rearrangement uses TRBV7-2 and TRBJ2-1, with D hard to call. The CDR3 is 12 residues long. Germline V gene sequence: CDR1 SGHTA, CDR2 FQGNSA. Trimming took 3 bases from V and 4 from J, leaving 4 bases between them. DNA for the CDR3: TGTGCCAGCAGCTTCTCTTACAATGAGCAGTTCTTC. Encoded protein: CASSFSYNEQFF.